This entry describes one T cell receptor beta chain. The antigen is undetermined. This record belongs to a study of cytomegalovirus exposure and HLA in healthy donors. Use of 60 Vbeta and 13 Jbeta primers characterized the PCR. Here immunoSEQ multiplex PCR was the method, and the copy in TCRdb shows in-frame clones only, minus some. This table has roughly 160,000 clones, 75% to 90% appearing once. This CDR3 is 15 amino acids long. CDR1 SNHLY and CDR2 FYNNEI come from the germline V gene. V lost 6 bases and J 8 bases, leaving 22 bases between the germline ends. Overall study results and limits: Follow-up analysis later connected one missense variant in DCLRE1C with trimming of TCR beta V- and J-genes. What a later analysis reportedly showed was that an Asian-associated ancestry cluster had fewer N-insertions than the roughly 670-donor mean. The majority of TCR sequences were rare, yet some public TCRs appeared in many donors.

Specimen: PBMCs. The clonotype originates from a young man in good health and CMV-seropositive. The V call is TRBV2, the J call TRBJ1-2; the D gene is possibly TRBD1 (5 bases). The CDR3 sequence: CASRGDGAASRGYTF. CDR3 in DNA: TGTGCCAGCAGAGGGGATGGGGCCGCTTCAAGGGGCTACACCTTC.